This TCR beta chain emerged from a study of blood T cell repertoires in COVID-19. The overall study: The origin of the acute and convalescent COVID-19 samples was the United States, Italy and Spain.

Sequenced by immunoSEQ multiplex PCR; TCRdb stores in-frame clones only, minus some. Counted here are around 480,000 clones, about nine tenths occurring once; the ten biggest clones make up roughly 0.7%. The V segment lost 5 bases and the J segment 2 bases; nucleotides outside the gene matches: 2. CDR1 is SGHTA and CDR2 is FQGNSA in the germline V gene. CDR3 size: 14 residues. The rearrangement links TRBV7-2 to TRBJ2-3; 9 positions agree with TRBD2. This TCR came from a woman younger than 30 who had recovered from COVID-19. The material sequenced was PBMCs or T cells enriched from blood (not recorded which). CDR3 DNA: TGTGCCAGCAGCAGACTAGCGGCCACAGATACGCAGTATTTT. Protein: CASSRLAATDTQYF. Full variable domain (missing parts from reference TRBV7-2 and TRBJ2-3): GAGVSQSPSNKVTEKGKDVELRCDPISGHTALYWYRQSLGQGLEFLIYFQGNSAPDKSGLPSDRFSAERTGGSVSTLTIQRTQQEDSAVYLCASSRLAATDTQYFGPGTRLTVL.